This T cell receptor (beta chain) was identified in a study of CD8 T cells in Susac syndrome. V was clipped by 1 base and J by 4 bases, with 13 bases between them. The CDR3 spans 15 residues. Germline CDR1 reads SGHTA; CDR2 reads FQGNSA. A quantity of 0.5 to 1 ug RNA underwent reverse transcription using random hexamers. TCRdb independently ran MiXCR on the immunoSEQ multiplex PCR reads; one entry per CDR3 protein. The top ten clones hold around 0.15% of a sample with over 95,000 distinct CDR3 sequences, 80% to 95% of them seen once. Study-wide results and caveats: The study acknowledged a relatively small number of individuals in its TCR sequencing and HLA analysis.

As regards this clonotype: The antigen is unknown.

The TCR comes from a human donor in good health. Sequencing was performed on CD4+ T cells from PBMCs. This rearrangement joins TRBV7-2 to TRBJ1-1; D remains ambiguous. DNA of the CDR3: TGTGCCAGCAGCTTAGTCTTGTCGGGGATCACTGAAGCTTTCTTT. Its translation is CASSLVLSGITEAFF.